This T cell receptor (beta chain) was sequenced for a study of blood T cells in healthy people across ages. About this clonotype: Antigen specificity is unknown.

Study-wide findings and caveats: Estimates of diversity drawn from one million T cells were considered underestimates.

This CDR3 is built from 16 residues. Germline CDR1 is SGHTA and CDR2 is FQGNSA. Germline trimming cut 7 bases from V and 5 bases from J; bases unmatched to any gene: 12. Using a J-beta primer mix together with a sample-barcoded 5' primer, a second PCR was run for roughly 7 to 12 cycles. TCRdb called the 5' RACE reads again in MiXCR, with one record for every CDR3 protein. This sample has roughly 830,000 distinct CDR3 sequences, with less than 80% found just once. The J gene is TRBJ2-1, the V gene TRBV7-2; 9 bases are a match to TRBD2. Source material: blood. This sequence originates from a man aged 25-40 years in good health. The CDR3 loop reads CASTLGGTSFNNEQFF. The CDR3 nucleotides read TGTGCCAGCACGCTGGGCGGGACTAGCTTTAACAATGAGCAGTTCTTC. The full variable domain, rest sourced from reference TRBV7-2 and TRBJ2-1, is GAGVSQSPSNKVTEKGKDVELRCDPISGHTALYWYRQSLGQGLEFLIYFQGNSAPDKSGLPSDRFSAERTGGSVSTLTIQRTQQEDSAVYLCASTLGGTSFNNEQFFGPGTRLTVL.